Each of the 11 T cell receptor beta chains below was sequenced from the same sample in a study of control samples from healthy donors and cancer patients. The protocol was immunoSEQ multiplex PCR, while the TCRdb copy is restricted to in-frame clones and leaves out a portion. The sample includes over 100,000 clones, 90% of them seen just once. The specimen was blood. These receptors were taken from a human donor in good health. The donor label of this sample is uncertain.

This sequence joins TRBV6-2 or TRBV6-3 and TRBJ1-5; no clear D gene. The CDR3 loop spans 13 amino acids. In germline, CDR1 is MNHEY, CDR2 SVGEGT. Trimming removed 3 bases from V and 3 bases from J, with 6 bases in between. DNA of the CDR3: TGTGCCAGCAGTTATTACGCCAATCAGCCCCAGCATTTT. It translates to CASSYYANQPQHF.

The genes are TRBV2 and TRBJ1-1; D gene ambiguous. This CDR3 is built from 10 residues. The germline CDR1 and CDR2 sequences are SNHLY and FYNNEI. Trimming took 3 bases from V and 8 from J, leaving 4 bases between them. The CDR3 DNA reads as TGTGCCAGCAGTGATAGGGAAGCTTTCTTT. Translation: CASSDREAFF. Drawing the rest from reference TRBV2 and TRBJ1-1, the complete variable domain is EPEVTQTPSHQVTQMGQEVILRCVPISNHLYFYWYRQILGQKVEFLVSFYNNEISEKSEIFDDQFSVERPDGSNFTLKIRSTKLEDSAMYFCASSDREAFFGQGTRLTVV.

The chain uses TRBV19 and TRBJ2-3; possibly TRBD1 for D (6 bases). The CDR3 consists of 15 residues. Trimming left V 9 bases short and J 3 bases short, with 19 bases between. Looked up from germline, CDR1 is LNHDA and CDR2 is SQIVND (reference sequence). The CDR3 DNA reads TGTGCCAGCCAAGTAATGGGGGCGACGACAGATACGCAGTATTTT. Protein: CASQVMGATTDTQYF.

The rearrangement joins TRBV2 to TRBJ1-3, with a tentative D call TRBD1 (5 bases). V lost 8 bases and J 4 bases, leaving 12 bases between the germline ends. Germline V gene lookup returns CDR1 SNHLY and CDR2 FYNNEI. This CDR3 spans 13 amino acids. CDR3 nucleotide sequence: TGTGCCAGCCTCCAGGGATCGGGAAACACCATATATTTT. It is translated as CASLQGSGNTIYF.

The chain employs TRBV3-1 (or the pseudogene TRBV3-2) and TRBJ2-6; D gene unclear. CDR3 size: 19 residues. V was trimmed by 4 bases and J by 1 base, leaving 20 bases between them. Germline values: CDR1 LGHDT, CDR2 YNNKEL (reference sequence). This chain's CDR3 is CASSPPVAGSLSGANVLTF. In nucleotides, the CDR3 is TGTGCCAGCAGCCCCCCGGTGGCAGGTTCGTTATCTGGGGCCAACGTCCTGACTTTC.

The CDR3 region has the DNA TGTGCCAGCAGAGAGGGGACAGGTGATCAGCCCCAGCATTTT. As protein: CASREGTGDQPQHF. V and J are TRBV2 and TRBJ1-5, with 8 nucleotides matching TRBD1. The CDR3 extends over 14 amino acids. Germline loops: CDR1 SNHLY, CDR2 FYNNEI. V trimming: 6 bases; J trimming: 5 bases; junction bases outside the gene matches: 6.

The rearrangement uses TRBV20-1 and TRBJ2-1; D is possibly TRBD1 or TRBD2 (5 bases each). V was pared by 8 bases and J by 13 bases, with 18 bases between. The CDR3 sequence is 11 residues long. Germline V CDR1 and CDR2: DFQATT, SNEGSKA (reference sequence). CDR3 DNA sequence: TGCAGTTCTGACGGGACCCCTGTCCAGTTCTTC. This codes for CSSDGTPVQFF.

This chain joins TRBV7-9 and TRBJ1-4; 10 bases line up with TRBD1. J was trimmed by 7 bases and V by 5 bases; bases with no gene match: 4. Germline V gene lookup returns CDR1 SEHNR and CDR2 FQNEAQ (reference sequence). CDR3 size: 14 residues. For the CDR3, the DNA is TGTGCCAGCAGCCTTGGACAGGGGGGTGAAAAACTGTTTTTT. It translates to CASSLGQGGEKLFF. The variable domain in full, with the rest retrieved from reference TRBV7-9 and TRBJ1-4, is DTGVSQNPRHKITKRGQNVTFRCDPISEHNRLYWYRQTLGQGPEFLTYFQNEAQLEKSRLLSDRFSAERPKGSFSTLEIQRTEQGDSAMYLCASSLGQGGEKLFFGSGTQLSVL.

The V gene is TRBV29-1, the J gene TRBJ2-7; 7 bases map to TRBD1. In germline, CDR1 is SQVTM, CDR2 ANQGSEA. This CDR3 region has 14 residues. The V and J ends lost 4 bases and 3 bases, in that order; junction bases with no gene match: 9. The CDR3 reads CSVAQTGSGYEQYF. For the CDR3, the DNA is TGCAGCGTTGCTCAGACAGGGTCGGGCTACGAGCAGTACTTC.

A single count supports this clone. The chain has TRBV30 and TRBJ1-1; D remains ambiguous. The germline V and J ends were trimmed by 2 bases and 6 bases, with 16 bases remaining between them. Germline V CDR1 and CDR2: GTSNPN, SVGIG (reference sequence). The length of the CDR3 is 14 residues. CDR3 coding DNA: TGTGCCTGGAGTTTGGGGAGTGACGAGTCTGAAGCTTTCTTT. It specifies CAWSLGSDESEAFF.

The rearrangement uses TRBV6-5 and TRBJ1-3; the D is unclear. V was cut by 0 bases and J by 0 bases, with 9 bases left in between. Germline CDR1 is MNHEY and CDR2 is SVGAGI. CDR3 length: 16 amino acids. The CDR3 loop reads CASSYSQSLSGNTIYF. CDR3 nucleotide sequence: TGTGCCAGCAGTTACTCCCAGTCCCTCTCTGGAAACACCATATATTTT.